This T cell receptor beta chain stems from a study of CD4 T cells in relation to SARS-CoV-2 and coronaviruses (dated by TCRdb to the early 2020s). For context, the study as a whole: In the ViraFEST assay, PBMCs were cultured with antigen for less than 11 days, after which TCR beta CDR3s were sequenced to identify clonal expansions specific to the antigen. An HIV-1 Nef peptide pool or a no-peptide culture served as the negative reference condition. Using patient-derived lymphoblastoid cell lines, the shared crossreactive spike epitopes were mapped to their HLA restriction. Memory CD4+ T cell crossreactivity between SARS-CoV-2 and common cold coronavirus spike proteins was assessed at the TCR clonotype level in the study. The Adaptive Biotechnologies TCR-sequencing kit was used for samples from a few pre-COVID donors and for the naive versus memory experiments, whereas the other data were Illumina-based. A different TCR-beta assay, based on Illumina, was used to sequence expansion assays from other donors in the study. The full study reports these points: Crossreactivity analysis centred on spike protein, so crossreactivity against other viral proteins was not assessed. Small numbers of patients and of tested TCRs limited the study. No donor contributed both pre-pandemic and post-infection samples, which limited tracing the source of pre-existing responses. Significantly weaker SARS-CoV-2-driven expansion was shown by crossreactive clones than by monoreactive clones, consistent with antigenic imprinting. Approximately 69% of donors had memory CD4+ clonotypes that crossrecognized SARS-CoV-2 and at least one common cold coronavirus spike.

CD4+ T cells from unexposed donors were collected before the COVID-19 pandemic (2011-2018). Following 10 days of culture, the EasySep CD4+ T cell isolation kit was used to isolate CD4+ T cells. Unexposed donor CD4+ T cells were tested for reactivity to SARS-CoV-2 S and N and four common cold coronavirus spike pools, as cell number allowed. Each well received about 2.2 million PBMCs, cultured in IMDM supplemented with roughly 5% human AB serum and 9.5 to 10 IU/ml IL-2. Half of the culture medium was replaced with fresh IL-2-containing medium on days 3 and 7. In general, triplicate replicate wells were used for every peptide culture condition. Leukapheresis product for the unexposed donors was bought commercially. PBMCs were isolated from leukapheresis product or whole blood by Ficoll-Paque PLUS gradient centrifugation. PBMCs were either cryopreserved at -140 degrees C or used fresh in the expansion assay. The QIAamp Micro DNA Kit was used to extract genomic DNA from the CD4+ T cells.

Looking up the germline V gene yields CDR1 SGDLS and CDR2 YYNGEE. At the junction V is shortened by 1 base and J by 7 bases; bases outside the gene matches: 6. From its cysteine to its phenylalanine, the CDR3 spans 14 amino acids. Just CDR3 DNA is preserved here, 42 bases in frame from base 1. Receptor amplification or capture employed the immunoSEQ multiplex PCR assay. Per the authors' processing: Preprocessing removed nonproductive sequences and CDR3s not starting with C, not ending with F or W, or shorter than 7 amino acids. The MANAFEST web app was used to call antigen-specific clonotypes on the basis of expansion compared with the reference and with other culture wells. A clone was considered positive if significant expansion relative to the reference culture was observed in 2 of 3 replicate wells at an FDR below 0.05. Positive clones also required significant expansion versus all other tandem wells and an odds ratio above 5. CDR3 homology was quantified as pairwise Levenshtein distance, calculated with the stringdist R package after three terminal residues were trimmed from each end. The table comes from immuneACCESS by way of TCRdb, which keeps in-frame sequences with V and J called. Part of the clones is missing from these tables; in studies checked, under half for an unresolved V gene and the rest for unknown reasons. The V and J calls and clone size were taken over from that table, and D and trimming were inferred from the DNA. The table for this sample lists 26,000 or so clones; roughly four fifths of them were counted only once. About 9.4% of the sample is held by the ten biggest clonotypes.

Concerning this clone itself: Its antigen is still unknown. It has no much larger one-base neighbor in the sample; base qualities were not kept.

The rearranged chain carries TRBV9 and TRBJ2-7, and 9 junction bases match TRBD2. The sample consisted of CD4+ T cells from PBMCs, cultured in vitro. This receptor was identified in a human donor in good health. At the DNA level, the sequence is TGTGCCAGCAGCGTATCTAGCGGGATTAGTGAGCAGTACTTC. Translated, this gives CASSVSSGISEQYF.